This T cell receptor (beta chain) was found in a study of blood T cell repertoires in COVID-19. The V and J ends lost 2 bases and 6 bases respectively, with 14 bases between them. CDR1 MNHNY and CDR2 SVGAGI come from the germline V gene (reference sequence). CDR3 length equals 15 residues. Data came from immunoSEQ multiplex PCR; TCRdb stores just in-frame clones and leaves some out. The sample shows around 300,000 clones, 75% to 90% of them seen only once. Sample: peripheral blood. This TCR derives from a woman between 40 and 50 years old who had recovered from COVID-19. This chain connects TRBV6-6 to TRBJ1-5; D not resolved. CDR3 sequence reads: CASSYPDLAGQPQHF. CDR3 DNA: TGTGCCAGCAGTTACCCCGACTTAGCGGGTCAGCCCCAGCATTTT.